This TCR beta chain emerged from a study of beta chain features in type 1 diabetes. This clone was recorded a few times. As yet, its antigen is unknown. The study's findings and limits: Reads derived from cDNA could over-represent cells showing high TCR expression. For Type 1 diabetes patients, all four CD4+ subsets carried TCRB CDR3s that were moderately but significantly shorter.

V gave up 6 bases and J gave up 3 bases; unmatched junction bases: 4. The CDR3 loop spans 14 amino acids. Germline V gene data show CDR1 as LNHDA and CDR2 as SQIVND (reference sequence). Investigators reverse transcribed all isolated RNA, so they sequenced expressed TCRB transcripts. Clones were sequenced by immunoSEQ multiplex PCR, and TCRdb holds only the in-frame ones, with some missing. The sample carries 300,000 to 450,000 clones, around 10% recorded once. The specimen sequenced was central memory CD4+ T cells from blood. This receptor was identified in a man younger than 45 with type 1 diabetes. The chain employs TRBV19 and TRBJ1-1; 10 nucleotides align to TRBD1. CDR3 coding DNA: TGTGCCAGTAGGACAGGGGGCGCGGACACTGAAGCTTTCTTT. Its translation is CASRTGGADTEAFF.